This T cell receptor (beta chain) was recovered during a study of shared T cell receptors in the human thymus. Assay used: immunoSEQ multiplex PCR; TCRdb lists only in-frame clones, some missing. The profile covers about 660,000 clones, with around 87% appearing a single time and approximately 0.0097% taken by the ten largest. These data are also associated with another study on human thymus T cells.

The material sequenced was thymocytes. This TCR came from a boy younger than two with a congenital heart defect.

CDR3 protein: CASSLVQQGRSNTGELFF. The CDR3 bases are TGTGCCAGCAGCTTAGTACAGCAGGGCAGATCGAACACCGGGGAGCTGTTTTTT. V usage is TRBV7-6 and J usage is TRBJ2-2; possible D gene TRBD1, 5 bases. V shed 1 base and J shed 0 bases, with 15 bases lying between them. Germline V gene data show CDR1 as SGHVS and CDR2 as FNYEAQ. This CDR3 is 18 amino acids long.